The 15 T cell receptor beta chains given below trace back to one sample, sequenced in a study of cytomegalovirus exposure and HLA in healthy donors. The PCR contained 60 Vbeta and 13 Jbeta primers. TCRdb's copy holds only in-frame clones and misses some; the assay was immunoSEQ multiplex PCR. The sample lists some 150,000 clones; roughly 85% were seen once. Sample: PBMCs. These receptors were taken from a man between 35 and 55 years old in good health and CMV-seronegative.

The rearrangement joins TRBV11-3 to TRBJ2-1, with 7 positions matching TRBD2. CDR1 SGHNT and CDR2 YENEEA come from the germline V gene. There are 16 residues in the CDR3. V lost 1 base, J lost 3 bases, and 6 bases stayed unmatched. The CDR3 nucleotides read TGTGCCAGCAGCTTAGTGTCGGGAGGAATCTACAATGAGCAGTTCTTC. Protein product: CASSLVSGGIYNEQFF.

The V call is TRBV28, the J call TRBJ2-7; 8 bases are a match to TRBD1. There are 13 residues in the CDR3. Germline V gives CDR1 MDHEN, CDR2 SYDVKM. V gave up 2 bases and J gave up 9 bases; unmatched junction bases: 6. The CDR3 reads CASSLETGVRQYF. In DNA, the CDR3 is TGTGCCAGCAGTTTAGAGACAGGGGTAAGGCAGTACTTC.

The chain combines TRBV6-6 with TRBJ1-3; D unresolved. This CDR3 has 13 amino acids. Germline assignment: CDR1 MNHNY and CDR2 SVGAGI (reference sequence). V was trimmed by 10 bases and J by 0 bases, leaving 10 bases between them. The CDR3 spells CATLRYSGNTIYF. The CDR3 nucleotides read TGTGCCACCCTCAGATACTCTGGAAACACCATATATTTT.

The rearrangement uses TRBV4-3 and TRBJ2-2; 13 nucleotides line up with TRBD2. Per the germline V gene, CDR1 is LGHNA and CDR2 is YSLEER. The CDR3 contains 17 residues. Trimming removed 4 bases from V and 5 bases from J; junction bases left unmatched: 7. This CDR3 reads CASSPGLAGEVTGELFF. The CDR3 region has the DNA TGCGCCAGCAGCCCCGGACTAGCGGGAGAGGTAACCGGGGAGCTGTTTTTT.

This chain joins TRBV18 and TRBJ2-1; 7 bases are shared with TRBD2. V lost 6 bases, J lost 0 bases, and 5 bases stayed unmatched. Germline CDR1 and CDR2: KGHSH and LQKENI. The CDR3 loop spans 15 amino acids. The CDR3 region has the DNA TGTGCCAGCTCTAAGGCGGGAGTCTCCTACAATGAGCAGTTCTTC. This translates into CASSKAGVSYNEQFF.

The chain employs TRBV5-1 and TRBJ2-1, with TRBD2 matching over 9 bases. CDR1 is SGHRS and CDR2 is YFSETQ in the germline V gene. This CDR3 has 14 amino acids. For the CDR3, the DNA is TGCGTTTGCAGTGTAGCGGGAGTAACGAATGAGCAGTTCTTC. Translated, it gives CVCSVAGVTNEQFF. The complete variable domain, with remaining parts taken from reference TRBV5-1 and TRBJ2-1, reads KAGVTQTPRYLIKTRGQQVTLSCSPISGHRSVSWYQQTPGQGLQFLFEYFSETQRNKGNFPGRFSGRQFSNSRSEMNVSTLELGDSALYLCVCSVAGVTNEQFFGPGTRLTVL.

The genes are TRBV10-3 and TRBJ2-3; no definite D call. V dropped 0 bases and J dropped 0 bases, with 13 bases sitting between them. CDR1 is ENHRY, CDR2 SYGVKD, per germline. This CDR3 has 17 residues. The CDR3 reads CAISESPPDSSTDTQYF. CDR3 sequence (DNA): TGTGCCATCAGTGAGTCCCCGCCAGATTCTAGCACAGATACGCAGTATTTT.

The V call is TRBV6-6, the J call TRBJ1-1; 10 bases match TRBD1. Trimming removed 7 bases from V and 4 bases from J; junction bases left unmatched: 6. CDR1 MNHNY and CDR2 SVGAGI come from the germline V gene (reference sequence). This CDR3 has 14 amino acids. As DNA, the CDR3 is TGTGCCAGCAACTCGGACAGGGGGGGCACTGAAGCTTTCTTT. Translating it yields CASNSDRGGTEAFF.

The chain uses TRBV7-8 and TRBJ2-1; 8 nucleotides agree with TRBD1. Germline assignment: CDR1 SGHVS and CDR2 FQNEAQ. CDR3 size: 16 residues. V lost 0 bases and J lost 4; bases outside the gene matches: 5. CDR3 loop: CASSLADRVLYNEQFF. The CDR3 nucleotides read TGTGCCAGCAGCTTAGCGGACAGGGTCCTATACAATGAGCAGTTCTTC.

The rearrangement uses TRBV5-4 and TRBJ2-2, with D tentatively TRBD2 (5 bases). The CDR3 runs 12 residues. Germline CDR1 SGHNT, CDR2 YYREEE (reference sequence). V was pared by 9 bases and J by 4 bases, with 10 bases between. The chain's CDR3 is CAIRGSTGELFF. CDR3 coding DNA: TGTGCCATACGGGGATCCACCGGGGAGCTGTTTTTT.

This clone was seen more than once but under ten times. The chain carries TRBV9 and TRBJ2-7; TRBD1 matches 7 bases. This CDR3 is built from 16 residues. Germline V gene lookup returns CDR1 SGDLS and CDR2 YYNGEE. The V and J ends lost 3 bases and 2 bases, in that order; junction bases with no gene match: 11. DNA for the CDR3: TGTGCCAGCAGCGAGAGGAAGGGGACAGAGACCTACGAGCAGTACTTC. It encodes CASSERKGTETYEQYF. Full variable domain (rest looked up from reference TRBV9 and TRBJ2-7): DSGVTQTPKHLITATGQRVTLRCSPRSGDLSVYWYQQSLDQGLQFLIQYYNGEERAKGNILERFSAQQFPDLHSELNLSSLELGDSALYFCASSERKGTETYEQYFGPGTRLTVT.

The V call is TRBV4-1, the J call TRBJ2-7; TRBD2 might be the D (5 bases). The CDR3 has 16 residues. The germline CDR1 and CDR2 sequences are MGHRA and YSYEKL. V lost 3 bases and J lost 1, with 16 bases in between. The CDR3 here is CASSQEDDAASYEQYF. The CDR3 bases are TGCGCCAGCAGCCAGGAGGACGACGCGGCTTCCTACGAGCAGTACTTC.

The chain combines TRBV9 with TRBJ1-2; 11 bases match TRBD1. The V gene's germline CDR1 is SGDLS and CDR2 YYNGEE. V dropped 5 bases and J dropped 7; count of bases not matched to a gene: 7. CDR3 length: 14 residues. The chain's CDR3 is CASSAGTGGLGYTF. In DNA form, the CDR3 reads TGTGCCAGCAGTGCCGGGACAGGGGGACTTGGCTACACCTTC.

A few counts support this clone. The J gene is TRBJ2-2, the V gene TRBV27, with 9 bases fitting TRBD1. The germline V gene has CDR1 MNHEY and CDR2 SMNVEV (reference sequence). The CDR3 runs to 14 residues. The trim removed 10 bases at V and 11 bases at J, leaving 14 bases unmatched. As DNA, the CDR3 is TGTGCCACCAGATCGGGACAGGGAAAGGTTGAGCTGTTTTTT. It encodes CATRSGQGKVELFF.

The J gene is TRBJ2-3, the V gene TRBV19, with 7 nucleotides matching TRBD2. Germline CDR1 is LNHDA and CDR2 is SQIVND (reference sequence). J was trimmed by 1 base and V by 5 bases; bases with no gene match: 9. This CDR3 has 16 amino acids. This CDR3 is CASSRRDGLGTDTQYF. The CDR3 nucleotides read TGTGCCAGTAGTCGGAGGGACGGACTAGGCACAGATACGCAGTATTTT.